This T cell receptor (beta chain) was identified during a study of T cell responses to AZD1222 COVID-19 vaccine. Study-level findings and limits: Repertoires were obtained solely post-peak T cell response. Spike-specific TCR breadth and depth were elevated following two AZD1222 doses. Clonal diversity may have been underestimated in mostly white British donors.

About this clone itself: Its antigen is as yet unknown.

CDR1 and CDR2 from the germline V gene are KGHSH and LQKENI. The ends were cut back, 6 bases at V and 4 bases at J, with 15 bases in the middle. CDR3 length: 14 amino acids. Sequencing was performed with immunoSEQ multiplex PCR; in TCRdb, only in-frame clones are kept and a portion is missing. The table has about 120,000 clones, about nine tenths seen once; the top ten hold under 4.5%. Sequences were derived from peripheral blood, sampled 28 days after the second dose of the MenACWY control vaccine. The rearrangement joins TRBV18 to TRBJ1-2; TRBD1 might be the D (6 bases). The TCR sequence derives from an adult who received the MenACWY meningococcal vaccine as a control. The CDR3 sequence is CASSTVEGGYGYTF. CDR3 nucleotide sequence: TGTGCCAGCTCGACGGTAGAGGGGGGCTATGGCTACACCTTC.